Listed below are T cell receptor beta chains from one sample, sequenced in a study of cytomegalovirus exposure and HLA in healthy donors. Generated by immunoSEQ multiplex PCR, the TCRdb table keeps only in-frame clones and is missing some. The sample contains some 120,000 clones, 55% to 75% of which appear only once. Specimen: PBMCs. The receptor set was obtained from a man aged 25-45 years in good health and CMV-seropositive. Each CDR3 is given with its conserved first and last residue. The D gene is left open where the match is weak. Rows may omit the clone size; those that give it use once, few, many or a size class.

CASSRWTSGADTQYF,TGTGCCAGCAGCCGCTGGACTAGCGGTGCGGATACGCAGTATTTT,TRBJ2-3,TRBD2,TRBV7-9,NA
CASSLGLAGSNTGELFF,TGTGCCAGCAGTTTAGGACTAGCGGGATCGAACACCGGGGAGCTGTTTTTT,TRBJ2-2,TRBD2,TRBV2,few
CASSLDRNEQFF,TGTGCCAGCAGCTTAGACAGAAATGAGCAGTTCTTC,TRBJ2-1,NA,TRBV11-3,NA
CASSPGFSGSLTDTQYF,TGCGCCAGCAGCCCCGGATTCAGCGGGAGCCTCACAGATACGCAGTATTTT,TRBJ2-3,TRBD2,TRBV4-1,NA
CASSKPHGQGPYEQYF,TGTGCCAGCAGCAAACCCCACGGACAGGGCCCCTACGAGCAGTACTTC,TRBJ2-7,NA,TRBV21-1,NA
CASGLDLRGAGTEAFF,TGTGCTAGTGGTTTGGACCTGCGGGGGGCAGGGACTGAAGCTTTCTTT,TRBJ1-1,NA,TRBV12-5,NA
CATSWGGRNEQFF,TGTGCCACCAGCTGGGGGGGGCGGAATGAGCAGTTCTTC,TRBJ2-1,NA,TRBV15,once
CASSLRAANYEQYF,TGTGCCAGCAGTTTGCGAGCGGCGAACTACGAGCAGTACTTC,TRBJ2-7,NA,TRBV27,many
CASKKRRRSYNEQFF,TGCGCCAGCAAGAAGAGGAGACGCTCCTACAATGAGCAGTTCTTC,TRBJ2-1,NA,TRBV23-1,NA
CAIKSTGGVEKLFF,TGTGCCATCAAATCAACAGGGGGCGTAGAAAAACTGTTTTTT,TRBJ1-4,TRBD1,TRBV10-3,NA
CSVATGEIGELFF,TGCAGCGTTGCGACAGGGGAGATAGGGGAGCTGTTTTTT,TRBJ2-2,TRBD1,TRBV29-1,NA
CASSLGRKETQYF,TGTGCCAGCAGCTTAGGGAGAAAAGAGACCCAGTACTTC,TRBJ2-5,NA,TRBV11-2,NA
CASSLRGSGAYEQYF,TGTGCCAGCAGCTTGCGTGGTAGCGGGGCCTACGAGCAGTACTTC,TRBJ2-7,TRBD2,TRBV7-3,NA
CASSDRGNGKLFF,TGTGCCAGTAGCGACAGGGGCAATGGAAAACTGTTTTTT,TRBJ1-4,TRBD1,TRBV19,NA
CASSFWGNLAGGTDTQYF,TGCGCCAGCAGCTTTTGGGGGAACCTAGCGGGGGGCACAGATACGCAGTATTTT,TRBJ2-3,TRBD2,TRBV5-1,few
CASSRDRGGTEAFF,TGCGCCAGCAGCAGGGACAGGGGAGGGACTGAAGCTTTCTTT,TRBJ1-1,TRBD1,TRBV5-1,NA
CASSSAPGGTGELFF,TGTGCCAGCAGCTCCGCCCCCGGGGGGACCGGGGAGCTGTTTTTT,TRBJ2-2,TRBD2,TRBV7-3,NA
CASSSTGQGFGYTF,TGTGCCAGCAGCTCCACGGGACAGGGTTTTGGCTACACCTTC,TRBJ1-2,TRBD1,TRBV5-5,NA
CASSLNQEAYEQYF,TGTGCCAGCAGCTTGAACCAGGAGGCCTACGAGCAGTACTTC,TRBJ2-7,NA,TRBV7-2,NA
CASSQTGGEETQYF,TGTGCTAGCAGCCAGACAGGGGGCGAGGAGACCCAGTACTTC,TRBJ2-5,TRBD1,TRBV7-7,NA
CASSGKTGTAETQYF,TGTGCCAGCAGCGGAAAGACAGGGACGGCGGAGACCCAGTACTTC,TRBJ2-5,TRBD1,TRBV7-2,NA
CASSQNRESVTEAFF,TGCGCCAGCAGCCAGAACAGGGAGTCCGTGACTGAAGCTTTCTTT,TRBJ1-1,NA,TRBV5-1,NA
CAWSVSRTSGRGVTDTQYF,TGTGCCTGGAGTGTATCCCGAACTAGCGGGAGAGGGGTTACAGATACGCAGTATTTT,TRBJ2-3,TRBD2,TRBV30,NA
CASSLRGMNTGELFF,TGCGCCAGCAGCTTGCGGGGGATGAACACCGGGGAGCTGTTTTTT,TRBJ2-2,NA,TRBV5-1,NA
CASSPLSSGGSYEQYF,TGTGCCAGCAGCCCCCTCTCTAGCGGGGGGTCCTACGAGCAGTACTTC,TRBJ2-7,TRBD2,TRBV9,NA
CASSFSGTGWSNQPQHF,TGTGCCAGCAGTTTTTCCGGGACAGGGTGGAGCAATCAGCCCCAGCATTTT,TRBJ1-5,TRBD1,TRBV27,NA
CASSRDRGSENQPQHF,TGCGCCAGCAGCCGGGACAGGGGTTCCGAAAATCAGCCCCAGCATTTT,TRBJ1-5,TRBD1,TRBV10-2,NA
CAISESKGLYSNQPQHF,TGTGCCATCAGTGAGTCAAAGGGACTCTATAGCAATCAGCCCCAGCATTTT,TRBJ1-5,NA,TRBV10-3,once
CASSRAGTTYEQYF,TGTGCCAGCAGCAGAGCGGGGACAACCTACGAGCAGTACTTC,TRBJ2-7,NA,TRBV25-1,NA
CASSELRTDTSYEQYF,TGTGCCAGCAGTGAACTAAGGACGGACACCTCCTACGAGCAGTACTTC,TRBJ2-7,NA,TRBV6-1,NA
CASSPGTPPYEQYF,TGTGCCAGCAGTCCCGGGACTCCACCGTACGAGCAGTACTTC,TRBJ2-7,NA,TRBV6-5,NA
CASSPPGTGLLLF,TGTGCCAGCAGTCCGCCCGGGACAGGTCTATTGCTCTTC,TRBJ2-7,TRBD1,TRBV6-5,once
CASSQGRNYGYTF,TGTGCCAGCAGCCAGGGGCGGAACTATGGCTACACCTTC,TRBJ1-2,NA,TRBV5-6,NA
CASSLDPSGTETQYF,TGCGCCAGCAGCTTGGACCCTAGCGGGACAGAGACCCAGTACTTC,TRBJ2-5,TRBD2,TRBV5-1,NA
CASSFIAGQETQYF,TGCGCCAGCAGCTTTATAGCGGGGCAAGAGACCCAGTACTTC,TRBJ2-5,TRBD2,TRBV5-1,NA